This T cell receptor beta chain was sequenced in a study of OX40 agonist ivuxolimab in advanced cancers. Study-level information: Earlier anti-PD-1, anti-PD-L1 or anti-CTLA-4 therapy was permitted; over 35% had received some. Study-level findings and limits: Among the lowest levels of clonal expansion were found in partial responders at 0.1-3.0 mg/kg. Both CD4+ and CD8+ T cell populations in blood had undergone clonal expansion by week 6 at 0.1 to 3.0 mg/kg.

Looked up from germline, CDR1 is SGHNT and CDR2 is YYREEE (reference sequence). Trimming pared 2 bases from V and 6 bases from J, leaving 2 bases between. The CDR3 has 11 residues. Assay used: immunoSEQ multiplex PCR; TCRdb lists only in-frame clones, some missing. This sample yields some 64,000 clones, of which approximately 89% are seen a single time; roughly 20% belongs to the top ten. In its sample, this clone was seen once. Its antigen is as yet unknown. This chain joins TRBV5-4 and TRBJ2-2; no reliable D call. The receptor comes from an adult with an advanced solid tumor such as melanoma, head and neck, liver or kidney cancer. Specimen: CD4+ or CD8+ T cells sorted from blood, collected in a trial of the OX40 agonist ivuxolimab. The CDR3 DNA follows: TGTGCCAGCAGCTTTTCCGGGGAGCTGTTTTTT. This gives the protein CASSFSGELFF.